The 32 T cell receptor beta chains in this list originate from one sample, sequenced in a study of blood T cell repertoires in COVID-19. The data were produced by immunoSEQ multiplex PCR, yet TCRdb's version contains in-frame clones alone and is incomplete. The table includes about 330,000 clones, approximately 85% detected once. The sample comprised peripheral blood. Receptor source: a human donor in a cohort sampled during active COVID-19.

The chain couples TRBV5-1 to TRBJ1-2, with TRBD1 matching 8 bases. The CDR3 length is 16 residues. CDR1 SGHRS and CDR2 YFSETQ come from the germline V gene. With V trimmed by 0 bases and J by 0 bases, 4 bases remained unmatched. CDR3 DNA sequence: TGCGCCAGCAGCTTGGAAAGGACAGGGACTAACTATGGCTACACCTTC. Its translation is CASSLERTGTNYGYTF.

This sequence joins TRBV5-6 and TRBJ1-1; D is uncertain. The V end was cut by 3 bases, the J end by 2 bases, with 14 bases between. The CDR3 has 15 amino acids. Germline assignment: CDR1 SGHDT and CDR2 YYEEEE. CDR3 residues: CASSWEFQINTEAFF. The CDR3 region has the DNA TGTGCCAGCAGCTGGGAGTTTCAGATAAACACTGAAGCTTTCTTT.

The CDR3 DNA follows: TGTGCCAGCAGCCCAAGTGCGGGGGGTACCTCCGCATACGAGCAGTACTTC. It yields the protein CASSPSAGGTSAYEQYF. The chain combines TRBV5-4 with TRBJ2-7; 8 bases agree with TRBD2. V lost 4 bases to trimming and J lost 4 bases; unmatched junction nucleotides: 16. CDR1 and CDR2 (germline): SGHNT, YYREEE (reference sequence). The CDR3 is 17 amino acids.

This rearrangement joins TRBV5-1 to TRBJ1-1, with 7 bases lining up with TRBD1. The CDR3 loop spans 15 amino acids. From germline, CDR1 is SGHRS and CDR2 YFSETQ. J was trimmed by 6 bases and V by 0 bases; bases with no gene match: 8. The CDR3, as DNA: TGCGCCAGCAGCTTGGAGGGACAGAGAACTTCTGAAGCTTTCTTT. The encoded protein is CASSLEGQRTSEAFF.

This chain uses TRBV3-1 (or the pseudogene TRBV3-2) with TRBJ1-5; D is possibly TRBD1 (5 bases). Germline V CDR1 and CDR2: LGHDT, YNNKEL (reference sequence). The CDR3 runs 13 residues. Trimming shortened V by 4 bases and J by 7 bases, and 11 bases separated the two germline ends. The CDR3 here is CASSRGLGQPQHF. CDR3 in DNA: TGTGCCAGCAGCCGGGGACTGGGCCAGCCCCAGCATTTT.

V is TRBV19 and J is TRBJ2-2; the match to TRBD1 covers 11 bases. Germline-derived CDR1 and CDR2 are LNHDA and SQIVND (reference sequence). V dropped 5 bases and J dropped 6; count of bases not matched to a gene: 5. This CDR3 region has 15 residues. The CDR3: CASSPGTGGPGELFF. In DNA, the CDR3 is TGTGCCAGTAGTCCCGGGACAGGGGGACCCGGGGAGCTGTTTTTT.

The rearrangement links TRBV30 to TRBJ2-7; the match to TRBD1 covers 9 bases. This CDR3 has 15 residues. J lost 5 bases, V lost 5 bases, and 13 bases had no gene match. Germline V gives CDR1 GTSNPN, CDR2 SVGIG (reference sequence). This CDR3 is CAWEAWGTGKHEQYF. For the CDR3, the DNA is TGTGCCTGGGAGGCCTGGGGGACAGGGAAACACGAGCAGTACTTC.

The chain recombines TRBV3-1 (or the pseudogene TRBV3-2) with TRBJ1-1; a possible D gene is TRBD1 (5 bases). Germline V gives CDR1 LGHDT, CDR2 YNNKEL (reference sequence). This CDR3 is built from 14 residues. V was pared by 7 bases and J by 5 bases, with 17 bases between. This CDR3 is CASTPYTGGTEAFF. The CDR3 region has the DNA TGTGCCAGCACTCCCTATACAGGAGGGACTGAAGCTTTCTTT.

The chain combines TRBV27 with TRBJ2-1, with 7 bases matching TRBD2. This CDR3 contains 15 residues. The germline V gene encodes CDR1 MNHEY and CDR2 SMNVEV (reference sequence). V shed 6 bases and J 7 bases; nucleotides not matched to a gene: 12. CDR3 protein: CASSTGWRERNEQFF. CDR3 DNA sequence: TGTGCCAGCAGCACGGGGTGGCGGGAGAGAAATGAGCAGTTCTTC.

The chain employs TRBV19 and TRBJ2-1; D possibly corresponds to TRBD2 (5 bases). V was trimmed by 1 base and J by 0 bases, leaving 10 bases between them. This CDR3 spans 16 amino acids. Germline-derived CDR1 and CDR2 are LNHDA and SQIVND (reference sequence). CDR3 region: CASSIAGSASYNEQFF. CDR3 DNA: TGTGCCAGTAGTATAGCAGGTAGCGCCTCCTACAATGAGCAGTTCTTC.

The chain links TRBV7-9 to TRBJ1-2, with 11 nucleotides matching TRBD1. The CDR3 is 16 residues long. Germline loops: CDR1 SEHNR, CDR2 FQNEAQ (reference sequence). V lost 5 bases to trimming and J lost 4 bases; unmatched junction nucleotides: 9. CDR3 nucleotide sequence: TGTGCCAGCAGCCCCCGGACAGGGGGCGTCGGCTATGGCTACACCTTC. Translated: CASSPRTGGVGYGYTF.

The chain combines TRBV5-1 with TRBJ1-1; D may be TRBD1 (5 bases). The CDR3 is 15 amino acids. Trimming left V 3 bases short and J 2 bases short, with 14 bases between. Looked up from germline, CDR1 is SGHRS and CDR2 is YFSETQ. The DNA of the CDR3 is TGCGCCAGCAGCTACGCATGGGGCCGTAACACTGAAGCTTTCTTT. Amino acid sequence: CASSYAWGRNTEAFF. Full variable domain (remainder filled in from reference TRBV5-1 and TRBJ1-1): KAGVTQTPRYLIKTRGQQVTLSCSPISGHRSVSWYQQTPGQGLQFLFEYFSETQRNKGNFPGRFSGRQFSNSRSEMNVSTLELGDSALYLCASSYAWGRNTEAFFGQGTRLTVV.

This clone was counted between two and nine times. V and J are TRBV7-2 and TRBJ2-3; the D gene is possibly TRBD2 (5 bases). This CDR3 has 15 amino acids. The V gene lost 2 bases and the J gene lost 0 bases, with 9 bases spanning the gap. Per the germline V gene, CDR1 is SGHTA and CDR2 is FQGNSA. The CDR3 DNA sequence: TGTGCCAGCAGCTTACCCGGGGTCAGCACAGATACGCAGTATTTT. Its translation: CASSLPGVSTDTQYF.

This clone has ten or more counts. The chain recombines TRBV11-2 with TRBJ2-7; 10 nucleotides line up with TRBD2. From germline, CDR1 is SGHAT and CDR2 FQNNGV. The V gene end was trimmed by 1 base and the J gene end by 3 bases; junction bases not matched to a gene: 6. The CDR3 runs 16 residues. The CDR3 region has the DNA TGTGCCAGCAGCTTAGTAAGCGGGGGGGAATTCTACGAGCAGTACTTC. This translates into CASSLVSGGEFYEQYF.

This clone was observed a handful of times. This sequence joins TRBV19 and TRBJ1-2, with 7 bases fitting TRBD1. This CDR3 is 15 amino acids long. V lost 2 bases, J lost 7 bases, and 10 bases stayed unmatched. Germline values: CDR1 LNHDA, CDR2 SQIVND (reference sequence). CDR3 nucleotides: TGTGCCAGTAGTATAAGTCGGGACAGAGTTACTGGCTACACCTTC. Translation gives CASSISRDRVTGYTF.

This chain connects TRBV5-4 to TRBJ1-1; 7 bases line up with TRBD1. CDR1 SGHNT and CDR2 YYREEE come from the germline V gene (reference sequence). V shed 3 bases, J shed 7 bases, and the junction held 3 bases outside the gene matches. The length of the CDR3 is 12 residues. CDR3 sequence: CASSWDSNEAFF. The CDR3 region has the DNA TGTGCCAGCAGCTGGGACAGCAATGAAGCTTTCTTT.

V and J are TRBV6-4 and TRBJ1-5; no reliable D call. CDR1 is MRHNA and CDR2 is SNTAGT in the germline V gene. Trimming pared 6 bases from V and 0 bases from J, leaving 12 bases between. This CDR3 has 15 residues. CDR3 coding DNA: TGTGCCAGCAGACGACACGGTGATAGCAATCAGCCCCAGCATTTT. This encodes CASRRHGDSNQPQHF.

The rearrangement joins TRBV19 to TRBJ1-1; a weak D match, TRBD1 (6 bases). V shed 5 bases and J shed 4 bases, with 11 bases lying between them. CDR3 length equals 13 residues. The germline V gene encodes CDR1 LNHDA and CDR2 SQIVND (reference sequence). CDR3 sequence reads: CASSADRSTEAFF. For the CDR3, the DNA is TGTGCCAGTAGTGCCGACAGGTCCACTGAAGCTTTCTTT.

The chain uses TRBV7-9 and TRBJ2-1; TRBD2 matches 13 bases. This CDR3 comprises 17 residues. J lost 1 base, V lost 4 bases, and 4 bases had no gene match. Looked up from germline, CDR1 is SEHNR and CDR2 is FQNEAQ (reference sequence). CDR3 residues: CASSSLLAGGSYNEQFF. CDR3 coding DNA: TGTGCCAGCAGCTCTCTACTAGCGGGGGGGTCCTACAATGAGCAGTTCTTC. The full variable domain, with the rest looked up from reference TRBV7-9 and TRBJ2-1, is DTGVSQNPRHKITKRGQNVTFRCDPISEHNRLYWYRQTLGQGPEFLTYFQNEAQLEKSRLLSDRFSAERPKGSFSTLEIQRTEQGDSAMYLCASSSLLAGGSYNEQFFGPGTRLTVL.

The chain combines TRBV5-1 with TRBJ1-2; maybe TRBD1 (5 bases). Germline V gene data show CDR1 as SGHRS and CDR2 as YFSETQ. The V end lost 0 bases, the J end lost 10 bases, and 10 bases lay between the germline ends. The CDR3 has 12 amino acids. The CDR3 sequence is CASSLADNVYTF. The CDR3 DNA follows: TGCGCCAGCAGCTTGGCGGACAATGTCTACACCTTC.

The V gene is TRBV3-1 (or the pseudogene TRBV3-2), the J gene TRBJ2-7, with 8 bases fitting TRBD2. CDR1 is LGHDT, CDR2 YNNKEL, per germline (reference sequence). This CDR3 spans 15 amino acids. V was clipped by 4 bases and J by 6 bases; unmatched bases: 11. CDR3 bases: TGTGCCAGCAGCCTGCGATCCGGGACTAGGGGCGAGCAGTACTTC. It is translated as CASSLRSGTRGEQYF.

This rearrangement joins TRBV12-3 or TRBV12-4 to TRBJ2-7; 7 bases align to TRBD1. The CDR3 is 13 amino acids. Losses at the gene ends were 6 bases for V and 6 bases for J; bases not matched to a gene: 8. CDR3 coding DNA: TGTGCCAGCAGCCCAAACAGGGGAGCCGAGCAGTACTTC. It is translated as CASSPNRGAEQYF.

The chain has TRBV5-1 and TRBJ2-1; D not resolved. The CDR3 is 16 residues long. Germline assignment: CDR1 SGHRS and CDR2 YFSETQ. Between the trimmed V and J ends, which lost 0 bases and 0 bases, there was a span of 10 bases. The CDR3: CASSLEFQVSYNEQFF. The DNA of the CDR3 is TGCGCCAGCAGCTTGGAGTTCCAGGTCTCCTACAATGAGCAGTTCTTC. Full variable domain (missing parts from reference TRBV5-1 and TRBJ2-1): KAGVTQTPRYLIKTRGQQVTLSCSPISGHRSVSWYQQTPGQGLQFLFEYFSETQRNKGNFPGRFSGRQFSNSRSEMNVSTLELGDSALYLCASSLEFQVSYNEQFFGPGTRLTVL.

This clone was recorded only once. CDR3 nucleotide sequence: TGTGCCACCAAATCGGGGTATGGCTCTGGGGCCAACGTCCTGACTTTC. Its protein product is CATKSGYGSGANVLTF. V and J are TRBV27 and TRBJ2-6; a possible D gene is TRBD2 (5 bases). The CDR3 loop spans 16 amino acids. Trimming stripped 10 bases from V and 0 bases from J, with 16 bases between. Germline V lookup: CDR1 MNHEY, CDR2 SMNVEV (reference sequence). Looking up the rest from reference TRBV27 and TRBJ2-6 gives the full variable domain: EAQVTQNPRYLITVTGKKLTVTCSQNMNHEYMSWYRQDPGLGLRQIYYSMNVEVTDKGDVPEGYKVSRKEKRNFPLILESPSPNQTSLYFCATKSGYGSGANVLTFGAGSRLTVL.

The rearrangement links TRBV2 to TRBJ1-5, with 8 bases matching TRBD1. Per the germline V gene, CDR1 is SNHLY and CDR2 is FYNNEI. V shed 6 bases and J 6 bases; nucleotides not matched to a gene: 7. The CDR3 length is 14 residues. The CDR3 here is CASSTGGSGQPQHF. The DNA of the CDR3 is TGTGCCAGCAGCACAGGGGGATCAGGTCAGCCCCAGCATTTT.

In regard to this clone: This same CDR3 is encoded by further DNA sequences in the sample. In DNA form, the CDR3 reads TGTGCCAGCAGCCCGGGGGGGAATTACGAGCAGTACTTC. This encodes CASSPGGNYEQYF. The genes are TRBV5-4 and TRBJ2-7; TRBD2 aligns across 8 bases. V gave up 4 bases and J gave up 4 bases; unmatched junction bases: 4. The CDR3 has 13 residues. Germline values: CDR1 SGHNT, CDR2 YYREEE (reference sequence).

The V and J genes are TRBV27 and TRBJ1-2; perhaps TRBD1 as D (6 bases). V was cut by 6 bases and J by 6 bases, with 20 bases left in between. In germline, CDR1 is MNHEY, CDR2 SMNVEV (reference sequence). The CDR3 runs to 15 residues. This chain's CDR3 is CASRLQGPAGHGYTF. As DNA, the CDR3 is TGTGCCAGCAGGCTACAGGGCCCAGCCGGCCATGGCTACACCTTC.

This clone appeared once. The gene calls are TRBV7-7 and TRBJ2-3; 11 positions agree with TRBD2. In germline, CDR1 is SSHAT, CDR2 FNYEAQ (reference sequence). The CDR3 totals 16 residues. After removal of 5 bases from V and 3 bases from J, the junction contained 7 bases not matched to a gene. This chain's CDR3 is CASSPGTSGITDTQYF. CDR3 in DNA: TGTGCCAGCAGCCCCGGGACTAGCGGTATTACAGATACGCAGTATTTT.

As DNA, the CDR3 is TGTGCCACCAGTGACCCCGACAGGGGCACCGGGGAGCTGTTTTTT. Its protein product is CATSDPDRGTGELFF. The gene calls are TRBV24-1 and TRBJ2-2; 8 bases are shared with TRBD1. Germline V gene sequence: CDR1 KGHDR, CDR2 SFDVKD. The CDR3 runs to 15 residues. The junction had 4 bases not matched to a gene; V was cut back by 4 bases and J by 4 bases.

The rearrangement links TRBV6-5 to TRBJ2-7; 10 bases fit TRBD1. The CDR3 has 16 amino acids. The V segment lost 4 bases and the J segment 0 bases; nucleotides outside the gene matches: 6. Per the germline V gene, CDR1 is MNHEY and CDR2 is SVGAGI. CDR3 residues: CASSSLGQGFSYEQYF. CDR3 coding DNA: TGTGCCAGCAGTTCCCTGGGACAGGGGTTCTCCTACGAGCAGTACTTC.

This chain connects TRBV19 to TRBJ2-3, with a possible D match to TRBD2 (6 bases). This CDR3 region has 14 residues. Trimming stripped 5 bases from V and 5 bases from J, with 14 bases between. Per germline, CDR1 LNHDA and CDR2 SQIVND (reference sequence). CDR3 loop: CASSPSGLVDTQYF. The CDR3 region has the DNA TGTGCCAGTAGTCCGTCGGGACTTGTAGATACGCAGTATTTT.

The chain carries TRBV4-1 and TRBJ2-7; TRBD1 aligns across 10 bases. V was clipped by 0 bases and J by 8 bases; unmatched bases: 7. CDR3 length: 15 residues. Germline V gives CDR1 MGHRA, CDR2 YSYEKL. The CDR3 sequence: CASSQDRTGGSKQYF. As DNA, the CDR3 is TGCGCCAGCAGCCAAGATAGGACAGGGGGTAGCAAGCAGTACTTC.